Given below is one T cell receptor beta chain in context. The missing CDR3 end, 3 residues past where the read stops, is filled in from the germline J gene. Clones were sequenced by immunoSEQ multiplex PCR, and TCRdb holds only the in-frame ones, with some missing. The repertoire shows roughly 28,000 clones; the top ten hold 11%. The data stem from a study of T cells in women clearing cervical HPV infection. Study summary: Controls were women whose single incident HPV16 infection cleared within 12 months without precancer or cancer.

The CDR3 consists of 15 residues. V lost 0 bases, J lost 3 bases, and 8 bases stayed unmatched. CDR1 is DFQATT, CDR2 SNEGSKA, per germline (reference sequence). MY09/MY11 PCR detected cervical HPV DNA; dot-blot assigned genotypes. This TCR was sampled from a woman aged 18-70 years with a cervical HPV16 infection that either progressed to CIN3+ or cleared (not recorded which). The specimen was blood buffy coat. The chain carries TRBV20-1 and TRBJ2-7, with 7 bases aligning to TRBD2. CDR3 amino acids: CSARDLFSSGYEQYF. Incomplete CDR3 DNA: TGCAGTGCTAGAGACCTCTTCTCTAGCGGCTACGAG.